The 12 T cell receptor beta chains in this list originate from one sample, sequenced in a study of blood T cell repertoires in COVID-19. Only in-frame clones appear in the TCRdb table, and some are missing; sequencing was by immunoSEQ multiplex PCR. The profile covers approximately 260,000 clones, with 70% to 85% appearing a single time and 9.6% taken by the ten largest. The sequencing sample was made of peripheral blood. The receptors shown here come from an elderly woman with acute or convalescent COVID-19.

The gene calls are TRBV30 and TRBJ1-3; D gene uncertain. The CDR3 has 13 residues. The V gene lost 5 bases and the J gene lost 3 bases, with 11 bases spanning the gap. Germline V lookup: CDR1 GTSNPN, CDR2 SVGIG (reference sequence). The CDR3 DNA reads TGTGCCTGGTATGAGCGGGTTGGAAACACCATATATTTT. Protein product: CAWYERVGNTIYF.

V is TRBV30 and J is TRBJ1-5; D is unresolved. CDR3 size: 17 residues. The V end lost 2 bases, the J end lost 0 bases, and 17 bases lay between the germline ends. Germline loops: CDR1 GTSNPN, CDR2 SVGIG (reference sequence). This CDR3 is CAWSRGAFTNSNQPQHF. For the CDR3, the DNA is TGTGCCTGGAGTCGGGGAGCATTCACAAATAGCAATCAGCCCCAGCATTTT.

This clone was seen just once. The DNA of the CDR3 is TGTGCCAGCAGCTTAGCCGGGTACTCACCCCTCCACTTT. Residues: CASSLAGYSPLHF. This chain links TRBV7-8 with TRBJ1-6; D not resolved. The length of the CDR3 is 13 residues. The V gene's germline CDR1 is SGHVS and CDR2 FQNEAQ. V dropped 0 bases and J dropped 10 bases, with 7 bases sitting between them. The full variable domain, its missing parts supplied by reference TRBV7-8 and TRBJ1-6, is GAGVSQSPRYKVAKRGQDVALRCDPISGHVSLFWYQQALGQGPEFLTYFQNEAQLDKSGLPSDRFFAERPEGSVSTLKIQRTQQEDSAVYLCASSLAGYSPLHFGNGTRLTVT.

CDR3 region: CASSPASGGPVNEQFF. CDR3 in DNA: TGTGCCAGCAGCCCAGCAAGCGGGGGGCCGGTGAATGAGCAGTTCTTC. The genes are TRBV7-9 and TRBJ2-1; 9 bases map to TRBD2. Germline lookup yields CDR1 SEHNR and CDR2 FQNEAQ (reference sequence). The V gene end was trimmed by 5 bases and the J gene end by 7 bases; junction bases not matched to a gene: 12. CDR3 size: 16 residues.

This chain connects TRBV2 to TRBJ1-1, with 7 nucleotides matching TRBD1. The CDR3 spans 14 residues. With 6 bases clipped from V and 4 bases from J, the junction kept 8 bases outside the gene matches. CDR1 is SNHLY, CDR2 FYNNEI, per germline. The CDR3 region has the DNA TGTGCCAGCAGCGCAGGGGGGTCGGGCACTGAAGCTTTCTTT. Its protein product is CASSAGGSGTEAFF.

The genes are TRBV4-2 and TRBJ2-1; 12 nucleotides align to TRBD2. Unmatched junction bases numbered 10, after V lost 4 bases and J lost 6 bases. Germline V gene lookup returns CDR1 LGHNA and CDR2 YNFKEQ. This CDR3 comprises 17 residues. CDR3 nucleotide sequence: TGTGCCAGCAGCCCAACGGGACTAGCGGGTGAGGCCAATGAGCAGTTCTTC. The encoded protein is CASSPTGLAGEANEQFF.

The chain joins TRBV12-3 or TRBV12-4 to TRBJ2-6, with TRBD1 matching 8 bases. V dropped 6 bases and J dropped 13; count of bases not matched to a gene: 5. The CDR3 contains 12 residues. CDR3 amino acids: CASRDTGGVLTF. As DNA, the CDR3 is TGTGCCAGCAGAGATACAGGGGGGGTCCTGACTTTC.

V usage is TRBV3-1 (or the pseudogene TRBV3-2) and J usage is TRBJ1-4; possibly TRBD1 for D (5 bases). The length of the CDR3 is 14 residues. Trimming cost V 4 bases and J 3 bases, with 9 bases left between them. The V gene's germline CDR1 is LGHDT and CDR2 YNNKEL (reference sequence). CDR3 region: CASSPRGANEKLFF. CDR3 bases: TGTGCCAGCAGCCCGCGGGGGGCTAATGAAAAACTGTTTTTT.

The chain joins TRBV9 to TRBJ2-1, with 7 bases matching TRBD2. Germline CDR1 reads SGDLS; CDR2 reads YYNGEE. There are 14 residues in the CDR3. The trim removed 4 bases at V and 10 bases at J, leaving 11 bases unmatched. The CDR3 nucleotides are TGTGCCAGCAGCCGACTCGCCGGGGGGACCGAGCAGTTCTTC. It codes for CASSRLAGGTEQFF.

The V and J genes are TRBV28 and TRBJ2-2; 7 nucleotides align to TRBD1. CDR1 is MDHEN, CDR2 SYDVKM, per germline. Trimming took 6 bases from V and 5 from J; bases not matched to a gene: 9. There are 15 residues in the CDR3. The DNA for the CDR3 is TGTGCCAGCAGATACGACGACAGGGCTACCGGGGAGCTGTTTTTT. Translation gives CASRYDDRATGELFF.

The chain links TRBV6-4 to TRBJ2-1, with a possible D match to TRBD1 (6 bases). CDR3 length: 16 residues. In germline, CDR1 is MRHNA, CDR2 SNTAGT. The germline V and J ends were trimmed by 6 bases and 0 bases, with 15 bases remaining between them. CDR3 amino acids: CASSPLTGLSYNEQFF. CDR3 coding DNA: TGTGCCAGCAGCCCTCTTACAGGGCTCTCCTACAATGAGCAGTTCTTC.

The V and J genes are TRBV7-9 and TRBJ1-6; no clear D gene. Trimming removed 5 bases from V and 2 bases from J, with 7 bases in between. Germline lookup yields CDR1 SEHNR and CDR2 FQNEAQ (reference sequence). The CDR3 spans 14 residues. The CDR3 sequence: CASSAGPYNSPLHF. The CDR3 DNA is TGTGCCAGCAGCGCGGGCCCCTATAATTCACCCCTCCACTTT.